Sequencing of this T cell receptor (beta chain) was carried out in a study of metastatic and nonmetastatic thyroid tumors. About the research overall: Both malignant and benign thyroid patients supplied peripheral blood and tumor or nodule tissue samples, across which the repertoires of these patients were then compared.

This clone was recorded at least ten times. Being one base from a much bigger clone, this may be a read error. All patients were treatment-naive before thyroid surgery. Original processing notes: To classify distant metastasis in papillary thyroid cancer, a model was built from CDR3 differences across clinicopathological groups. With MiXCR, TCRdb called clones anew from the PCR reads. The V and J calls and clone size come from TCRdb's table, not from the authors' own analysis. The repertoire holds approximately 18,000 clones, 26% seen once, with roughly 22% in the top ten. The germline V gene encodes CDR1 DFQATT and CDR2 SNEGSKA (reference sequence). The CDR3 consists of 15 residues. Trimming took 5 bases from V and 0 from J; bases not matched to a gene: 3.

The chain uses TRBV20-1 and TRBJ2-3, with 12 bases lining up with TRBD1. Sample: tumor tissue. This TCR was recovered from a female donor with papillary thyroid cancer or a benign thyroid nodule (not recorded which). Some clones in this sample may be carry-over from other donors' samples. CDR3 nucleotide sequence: TGCAGTGCTGGGGACAGGGGGCCTAGCACAGATACGCAGTATTTT. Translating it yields CSAGDRGPSTDTQYF.